These 2 T cell receptor beta chains were sequenced from one sample in a study of CD8+CD57+ T cells in acquired aplastic anemia. TCR beta VDJ and CDR3 were profiled, and genomic DNA was the template. TCRdb passed the reads through MiXCR, listing each CDR3 protein once. This sample has about 180,000 distinct CDR3 sequences, with nearly 50% found just once. All patients picked for sequencing had shown, by flow cytometry, an expansion of CD8+CD57+ cells. Sequencing used sorted CD4+, CD8+, or CD8+CD57+ T cells (not recorded which) from PBMCs. The receptor source for this set is a human donor with aplastic anemia.

This clonotype was counted ten times or more. This rearrangement joins TRBV12-3 or TRBV12-4 to TRBJ1-2, with a weak D call TRBD1 (6 bases). Trimming left V 5 bases short and J 2 bases short, with 9 bases between. This CDR3 is 13 amino acids long. CDR3 DNA: TGTGCCAGCAGTCGGACAGAGAACTATGGCTACACCTTC. Translation gives CASSRTENYGYTF.

The chain links TRBV19 to TRBJ1-6; D is uncertain. V dropped 4 bases and J dropped 0 bases, with 10 bases sitting between them. Germline V gene lookup returns CDR1 LNHDA and CDR2 SQIVND (reference sequence). The CDR3 is made up of 16 amino acids. CDR3 sequence: CASSTYESSYNSPLHF. The CDR3 DNA follows: TGTGCCAGTAGTACGTACGAGAGCTCCTATAATTCACCCCTCCACTTT.